This T cell receptor beta chain was recovered during a study of human T cells and chemical hapten exposure. This clonotype was detected many times. Its specificity is not known. TCRdb called the RACE reads again in MiXCR, with one record for every CDR3 protein. Of some 77,000 distinct CDR3 sequences in the sample, approximately 8.6% were seen once. Study observations and caveats: TCRs above 1 in 1000 frequency stayed constant with DPC sensitization.

This CDR3 has 14 amino acids. Germline V CDR1 and CDR2: MNHEY, SMNVEV (reference sequence). Between the trimmed V and J ends, which lost 4 bases and 7 bases, there was a span of 14 bases. Noted time point: healthy volunteer bleed at 6 weeks. Someone pulled total RNA out of unfractionated whole blood. The genes are TRBV27 and TRBJ1-5; D gene ambiguous. The TCR was taken from a female donor in good health. Some clones in this sample may be carry-over from other donors' samples. Sequenced sample: whole blood. The CDR3 bases are TGTGCCAGCAGTTCAAATAATCAAGGGCAGCCCCAGCATTTT. Translation gives CASSSNNQGQPQHF.